This T cell receptor beta chain was found in a study of T-cell reconstitution after alpha-beta-depleted transplantation in children. The CDR3 consists of 15 residues. J lost 0 bases, V lost 5 bases, and 7 bases had no gene match. CDR1 is MDHEN and CDR2 is SYDVKM in the germline V gene. Preparation of the TCRbeta library used unique molecular identifiers. TCRdb passed the PCR reads through MiXCR, listing each CDR3 protein once. The table records just over 350,000 distinct CDR3 sequences, 13% of them present only once. The rearrangement uses TRBV28 and TRBJ2-7; 7 nucleotides agree with TRBD2. Source: PBMCs, taken from the stem cell graft. This sequence originates from a human donor who donated a stem cell graft to a child with Fanconi anemia. CDR3 in amino acids: CASSPGLKSSYEQYV. The CDR3 nucleotides read TGTGCCAGCAGTCCGGGACTAAAGAGCTCCTACGAGCAGTACGTC.